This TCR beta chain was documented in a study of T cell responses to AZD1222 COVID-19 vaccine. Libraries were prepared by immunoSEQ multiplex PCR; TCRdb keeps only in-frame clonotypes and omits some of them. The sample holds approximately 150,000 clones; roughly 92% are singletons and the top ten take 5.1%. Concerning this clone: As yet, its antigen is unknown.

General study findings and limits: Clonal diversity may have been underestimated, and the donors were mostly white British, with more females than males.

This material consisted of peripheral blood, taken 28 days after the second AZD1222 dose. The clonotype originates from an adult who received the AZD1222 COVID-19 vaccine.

In DNA, the CDR3 is TGTGCCAGCAGTTTGGGGGCGGGAAACACCATATATTTT. Protein product: CASSLGAGNTIYF. The rearrangement links TRBV28 to TRBJ1-3, with D possibly being TRBD1 (6 bases). V was trimmed by 3 bases and J by 4 bases, leaving 7 bases between them. This CDR3 region has 13 residues. CDR1 and CDR2 from the germline V gene are MDHEN and SYDVKM.